This T cell receptor beta chain was retrieved from a study of T cell changes during pregnancy in multiple sclerosis. Looked up from germline, CDR1 is SGHTA and CDR2 is FQGTGA. V lost 5 bases and J 4 bases, leaving 5 bases between the germline ends. CDR3 length: 12 amino acids. Libraries were prepared by immunoSEQ multiplex PCR; TCRdb keeps only in-frame clonotypes and omits some of them. The sample has about 20,000 clones, around 90% seen once. The sequenced sample was CD8+ T cells from peripheral blood mononuclear cells, obtained in the third trimester of pregnancy. The origin of this receptor is a female donor in good health, enrolled as a control in a pregnancy study. The chain employs TRBV7-3 and TRBJ2-2; D not certain. CDR3 nucleotide sequence: TGTGCCAGCAGCCCCTCCACCGGGGAGCTGTTTTTT. Translation gives CASSPSTGELFF.